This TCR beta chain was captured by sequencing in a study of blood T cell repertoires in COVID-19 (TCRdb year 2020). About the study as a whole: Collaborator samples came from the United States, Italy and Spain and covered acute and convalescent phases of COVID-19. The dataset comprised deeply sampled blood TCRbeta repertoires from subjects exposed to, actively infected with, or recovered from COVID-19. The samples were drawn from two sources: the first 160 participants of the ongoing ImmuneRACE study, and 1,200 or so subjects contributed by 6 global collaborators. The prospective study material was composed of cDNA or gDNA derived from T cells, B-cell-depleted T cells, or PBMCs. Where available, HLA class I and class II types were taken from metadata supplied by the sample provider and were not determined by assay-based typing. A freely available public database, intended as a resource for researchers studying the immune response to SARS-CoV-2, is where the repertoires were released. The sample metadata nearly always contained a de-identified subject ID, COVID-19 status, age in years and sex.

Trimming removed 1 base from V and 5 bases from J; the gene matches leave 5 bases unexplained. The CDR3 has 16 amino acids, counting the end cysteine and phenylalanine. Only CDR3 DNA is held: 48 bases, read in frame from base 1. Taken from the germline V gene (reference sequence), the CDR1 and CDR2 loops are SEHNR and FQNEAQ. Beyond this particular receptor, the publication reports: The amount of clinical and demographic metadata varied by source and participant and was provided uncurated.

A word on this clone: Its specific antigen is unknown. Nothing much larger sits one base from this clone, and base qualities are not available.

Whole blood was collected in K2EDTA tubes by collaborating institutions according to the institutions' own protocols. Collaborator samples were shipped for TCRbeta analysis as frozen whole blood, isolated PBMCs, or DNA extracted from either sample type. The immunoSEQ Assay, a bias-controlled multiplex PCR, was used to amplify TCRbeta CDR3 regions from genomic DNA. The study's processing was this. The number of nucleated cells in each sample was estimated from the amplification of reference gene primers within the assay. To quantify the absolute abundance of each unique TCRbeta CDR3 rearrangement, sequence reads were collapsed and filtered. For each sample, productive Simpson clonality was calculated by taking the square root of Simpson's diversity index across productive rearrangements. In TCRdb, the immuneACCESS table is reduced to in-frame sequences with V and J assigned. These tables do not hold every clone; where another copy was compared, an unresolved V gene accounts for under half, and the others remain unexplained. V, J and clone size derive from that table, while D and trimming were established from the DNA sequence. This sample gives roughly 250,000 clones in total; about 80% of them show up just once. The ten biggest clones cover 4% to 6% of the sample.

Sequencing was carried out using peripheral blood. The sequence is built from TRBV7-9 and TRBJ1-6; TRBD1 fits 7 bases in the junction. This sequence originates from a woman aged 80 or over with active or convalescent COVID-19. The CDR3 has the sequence CASSLGTGADNSPLHF. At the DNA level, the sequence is TGTGCCAGCAGCTTAGGCACAGGGGCGGATAATTCACCCCTCCACTTT.